This T cell receptor beta chain was sequenced during a study of blood T cell repertoires in COVID-19. About the research overall: T cells, B-cell-depleted T cells, or PBMCs provided the cDNA or gDNA that served as material.

The authors' processing: Amplification with reference gene primers provided the estimates of nucleated cell counts. Some clones are missing from TCRdb's copy, which holds only in-frame ones; the method was immunoSEQ multiplex PCR. V and J calls and clone size are given by that table; D and trimming were obtained from the DNA. The data hold some 220,000 clones, with approximately 82% observed a single time. Germline V gene data show CDR1 as LNHNV and CDR2 as YYDKDF (reference sequence). This CDR3 is built from 17 residues. The germline V and J ends were trimmed by 3 bases and 4 bases, with 21 bases remaining between them.

This TCR was sampled from a man in his forties or fifties with active or convalescent COVID-19. The chain couples TRBV15 to TRBJ1-2; D gene unclear. The sequencing input was peripheral blood. The CDR3 region has the DNA TGTGCCACCAGCAGGGATGATTGGGTCCGGGAGGCCTATGGCTACACCTTC. This gives the protein CATSRDDWVREAYGYTF.